A selection of T cell receptor beta chains follows, all from one sample in a study of blood T cell repertoires in COVID-19. TCRdb keeps only in-frame clones here, not all; method: immunoSEQ multiplex PCR. This table has about 53,000 clones, around four fifths appearing once. Sequenced input: peripheral blood. These receptors all come from a human donor in a cohort sampled during active COVID-19. Both conserved end residues are part of each CDR3. Fields, in order: V gene, CDR3 protein.

V gene: TRBV6-6; CDR3 protein: CASVLQGAGETQYF
V gene: TRBV27; CDR3 protein: CASSRNLQGGPYEQYF
V gene: TRBV3-1/TRBV3-2; CDR3 protein: CASSPRDRSIGELFF
V gene: TRBV10-3; CDR3 protein: CAISDTSYNEQFF
V gene: TRBV12-5; CDR3 protein: CASGPQSTGANVLTF
V gene: TRBV9; CDR3 protein: CASSVDSGTIYF
V gene: TRBV5-1; CDR3 protein: CASSRPGAVRNEQYF
V gene: TRBV5-5; CDR3 protein: CASSVPTGDLYEQYF
V gene: TRBV7-2; CDR3 protein: CASSPSRTVTEAFF
V gene: TRBV9; CDR3 protein: CASSPSSQGSQYF
V gene: TRBV5-1; CDR3 protein: CASSYPRGQNTEAFF
V gene: TRBV18; CDR3 protein: CASSPPFPSYNEQFF
V gene: TRBV7-2; CDR3 protein: CASSSRTKNTDTQYF
V gene: TRBV5-8; CDR3 protein: CASSSRGYSNQPQHF
V gene: TRBV7-9; CDR3 protein: CASSLDRNNEQFF
V gene: TRBV5-1; CDR3 protein: CASSLAAGLSGNTIYF
V gene: TRBV7-2; CDR3 protein: CASSRQGDEKLFF
V gene: TRBV7-8; CDR3 protein: CASSPGLAGGPGQETQYF
V gene: TRBV6-5; CDR3 protein: CASSYGQFEAFF
V gene: TRBV4-3; CDR3 protein: CASSQDRPGEQYF
V gene: TRBV7-8; CDR3 protein: CASSLTIAGGPGEQYF
V gene: TRBV5-1; CDR3 protein: CASSLASGVTGELFF
V gene: TRBV11-3; CDR3 protein: CASSLGLAGGREQFF
V gene: TRBV18; CDR3 protein: CASSPQGVETQYF
V gene: TRBV7-2; CDR3 protein: CASSLDLPGSIQETQYF
V gene: TRBV9; CDR3 protein: CASSTGAEQYF
V gene: TRBV2; CDR3 protein: CASSPMGLTGEGYTF
V gene: TRBV6-2/TRBV6-3; CDR3 protein: CASSYRDNYEQYF
V gene: TRBV2; CDR3 protein: CASSREQNTGELFF
V gene: TRBV28; CDR3 protein: CASGNSDRGQWETQYF
V gene: TRBV4-1; CDR3 protein: CASSQAVPSGPTDTQYF